The entry that follows covers one TCR beta chain sequence. Its target is unknown. Repertoires were generated with immunoSEQ multiplex PCR, while TCRdb's copy carries only in-frame clones and drops some. Here the sample spans about 160,000 clones, about 91% being singletons. The sample is drawn from a study of T cell responses to AZD1222 COVID-19 vaccine. Study overall: The analysis combined second doses at about 4 or about 12 weeks. Findings and limits, study-wide: It was only after the peak T cell response that any repertoires were sampled. Reports indicate that nearly half of spike-specific TCRs are directed at unmutated variant regions. The study identified only six AZD1222 recipients as seropositive at baseline.

This CDR3 has 13 residues. V lost 1 base to trimming and J lost 10 bases; unmatched junction nucleotides: 3. Germline V gene data show CDR1 as GTSNPN and CDR2 as SVGIG (reference sequence). This TCR derives from an adult in good health. V is TRBV30 and J is TRBJ1-6; the match to TRBD1 covers 8 bases. The sequencing used peripheral blood, collected on day 0 of AZD1222 vaccination. Here the CDR3 reads CAWSGTGRSPLHF. CDR3 DNA sequence: TGTGCCTGGAGTGGGACAGGGAGATCACCCCTCCACTTT.